The 28 T cell receptor beta chains below were found in one sample sequenced in a study of preoperative IRX-2 immunotherapy in early breast cancer. Measured with immunoSEQ multiplex PCR; TCRdb has only the in-frame clones, and not every one. The table has over 30,000 clones, roughly 89% seen once. Regarding treatment: preoperative locoregional IRX-2 cytokine immunotherapy. Sequenced here: tumor tissue, sampled after IRX-2 immunotherapy. The origin of the receptors is a human donor with breast cancer.

The chain recombines TRBV7-1 with TRBJ2-2; unclear D gene. TRBV7-1 is given ORF status, its function remaining uncertain. The length of the CDR3 is 16 residues. V lost 5 bases, J lost 1 base, and 14 bases lay in between. The CDR3 sequence is CASSLNLVRNTGELFF. In DNA, the CDR3 is TGTGCCAGCAGCCTCAATCTGGTTAGGAACACCGGGGAGCTGTTTTTT.

V gene TRBV23-1 combines with J gene TRBJ2-5, with 7 bases aligning to TRBD2. TRBV23-1 is marked as an open reading frame, function uncertain. Trimming removed 6 bases from V and 4 bases from J; junction bases left unmatched: 17. The CDR3 runs to 17 residues. CDR3 region: CASSRPGRDRGGETQYF. DNA of the CDR3: TGCGCCAGCAGCCGCCCTGGTCGGGACCGCGGGGGAGAGACCCAGTACTTC.

In the case of this clone: At one boundary the junction diverges from the germline segment, which might be a read error. This chain joins TRBV7-4 and TRBJ2-1; 8 bases align to TRBD2. The CDR3 has 13 amino acids. Germline CDR1 reads SGHVT; CDR2 reads SQSDAQ. CDR3 region: CASSLAGHNEQFF. The CDR3 nucleotides read TGTGCTAGCAGCTTAGCGGGACACAATGAGCAGTTCTTC. Full variable domain (rest looked up from reference TRBV7-4 and TRBJ2-1): GAGVSQSPRYKVAKRGRDVALRCDSISGHVTLYWYRQTLGQGSEVLTYSQSDAQRDKSGRPSGRFSAERPERSVSTLKIQRTEQGDSAVYLCASSLAGHNEQFFGPGTRLTVL.

The CDR3 DNA reads as TGTGCCAGCAGTTACTCGGGGGACATAGCCGGAAACACCATATATTTT. Protein: CASSYSGDIAGNTIYF. This rearrangement joins TRBV6-8 to TRBJ1-3; a weak D match, TRBD1 (6 bases). The CDR3 length is 16 residues. The V end was cut by 0 bases, the J end by 4 bases, with 13 bases between. In germline, CDR1 is MNHGY, CDR2 SAAAGT.

This clone was observed a few times. V usage is TRBV7-6 and J usage is TRBJ2-2; 9 bases align to TRBD2. The CDR3 contains 15 residues. After removal of 5 bases from V and 4 bases from J, the junction contained 5 bases not matched to a gene. Germline V lookup: CDR1 SGHVS, CDR2 FNYEAQ. CDR3 loop: CASSPLAGLTGELFF. DNA of the CDR3: TGTGCCAGCAGCCCCCTAGCGGGACTCACCGGGGAGCTGTTTTTT.

CDR3 DNA: TGTGCCAGCAGTTACTCGGGACAGGGAGGCTATGGCTACACCTTC. This codes for CASSYSGQGGYGYTF. The chain couples TRBV6-8 to TRBJ1-2; 9 nucleotides agree with TRBD1. J was trimmed by 4 bases and V by 0 bases; bases with no gene match: 3. The length of the CDR3 is 15 residues. Germline lookup yields CDR1 MNHGY and CDR2 SAAAGT.

This clone was observed a single time. The genes are TRBV6-8 and TRBJ2-7; D remains ambiguous. In germline, CDR1 is MNHGY, CDR2 SAAAGT. V was shortened by 6 bases and J by 10 bases, with 16 bases between the two germline ends. CDR3 size: 12 residues. The CDR3 bases are TGTGCCAGCAGGACCCCCCTAGAAGATCAGTACTTC. This encodes CASRTPLEDQYF.

This sequence joins TRBV6-8 and TRBJ2-1, with TRBD2 matching over 11 bases. The V segment lost 6 bases and the J segment 4 bases; nucleotides outside the gene matches: 5. Per the germline V gene, CDR1 is MNHGY and CDR2 is SAAAGT. This CDR3 has 15 residues. CDR3 in DNA: TGTGCCAGCAGCGGCGGACTAGCGGGTTACAATGAGCAGTTCTTC. Amino acid sequence: CASSGGLAGYNEQFF.

The chain employs TRBV10-3 and TRBJ1-5, with D tentatively TRBD1 (5 bases). This CDR3 region has 15 residues. Trimming shortened V by 0 bases and J by 3 bases, and 9 bases separated the two germline ends. The V gene's germline CDR1 is ENHRY and CDR2 SYGVKD. Written as DNA, the CDR3 is TGTGCCATCAGTGAGTCGGGGGGTGTCAATCAGCCCCAGCATTTT. Protein: CAISESGGVNQPQHF.

CDR3 loop: CASSFGTGSYEQYV. CDR3 coding DNA: TGTGCCAGCAGTTTTGGGACGGGGTCCTACGAGCAGTACGTC. The chain uses TRBV28 and TRBJ2-7; the D gene could be TRBD1 or TRBD2 (5 bases each). Per the germline V gene, CDR1 is MDHEN and CDR2 is SYDVKM. Between the trimmed V and J ends, which lost 3 bases and 1 base, there was a span of 10 bases. There are 14 residues in the CDR3.

This clone was detected only once. The chain uses TRBV6-8 and TRBJ2-2; 12 nucleotides line up with TRBD2. This CDR3 has 18 amino acids. The V and J ends lost 5 bases and 4 bases, in that order; junction bases with no gene match: 11. Germline V gene sequence: CDR1 MNHGY, CDR2 SAAAGT. CDR3 sequence reads: CASSPLRTSGGPTGELFF. The CDR3 bases are TGTGCCAGCAGTCCCTTACGTACTAGCGGGGGGCCCACCGGGGAGCTGTTTTTT.

This rearrangement joins TRBV11-3 to TRBJ1-1; the match to TRBD1 covers 8 bases. V lost 3 bases, J lost 2 bases, and 5 bases stayed unmatched. Germline V gene data show CDR1 as SGHNT and CDR2 as YENEEA. The CDR3 runs to 15 residues. The CDR3 is CASSFGTGLNTEAFF. CDR3 in DNA: TGTGCCAGCAGCTTCGGGACAGGACTTAACACTGAAGCTTTCTTT.

The J gene is TRBJ2-5, the V gene TRBV30; D unresolved. V shed 3 bases and J shed 5 bases, with 10 bases lying between them. Germline-derived CDR1 and CDR2 are GTSNPN and SVGIG (reference sequence). There are 12 residues in the CDR3. The CDR3 region is CAWRLSGETQYF. The CDR3 nucleotides read TGTGCCTGGAGATTGAGTGGGGAGACCCAGTACTTC.

This clone was seen just once. The chain is built from TRBV6-8 and TRBJ1-6; perhaps TRBD1 as D (5 bases). The CDR3 contains 14 residues. V lost 6 bases and J 2 bases, leaving 8 bases between the germline ends. Per germline, CDR1 MNHGY and CDR2 SAAAGT. CDR3 DNA sequence: TGTGCCAGCAGGAAGGGGCCCTATAATTCACCCCTCCACTTT. Translating it yields CASRKGPYNSPLHF.

The chain has TRBV15 and TRBJ2-2; D might be TRBD1 or TRBD2, each matching 5 bases. Looked up from germline, CDR1 is LNHNV and CDR2 is YYDKDF (reference sequence). Trimming took 0 bases from V and 9 from J, leaving 17 bases between them. This CDR3 spans 16 amino acids. As DNA, the CDR3 is TGTGCCACCAGCAGAGAGGGACCCCGGGATGCCCGGGAGCTGTTTTTT. Translation gives CATSREGPRDARELFF.

This sequence joins TRBV1 and TRBJ2-2; the table assigns TRBD1, which was not confirmed against the DNA. TRBV1 is classified as a pseudogene. This CDR3 is 17 amino acids long. The CDR3 DNA is TGCGCCAGCAGCCAACGCCGGGACAGGGGGACCACCGGGGAGCTGTTTTTT. Its protein is CASSQRRDRGTTGELFF.

The V call is TRBV6-8, the J call TRBJ2-5; 8 positions match TRBD2. Trimming removed 5 bases from V and 1 base from J; junction bases left unmatched: 21. Germline assignment: CDR1 MNHGY and CDR2 SAAAGT. CDR3 length: 20 residues. DNA of the CDR3: TGTGCCAGCAGTACCTATAAGCGGGAGCCTCGGTCTGGAGGCCAAGAGACCCAGTACTTC. Translating gives CASSTYKREPRSGGQETQYF.

This rearrangement joins TRBV6-8 to TRBJ2-7; 7 nucleotides align to TRBD1. CDR1 and CDR2 from the germline V gene are MNHGY and SAAAGT. The CDR3 runs to 13 residues. This CDR3 reads CASRVTGAYEQYV. The CDR3 DNA follows: TGTGCCAGCAGGGTTACAGGGGCCTACGAGCAATACGTC.

Turning to this clone: A read error may produce the germline difference seen at one junction end. The gene calls are TRBV30 and TRBJ1-2; D remains unclear. The germline gives CDR1 GTSNPN, CDR2 SVGIG (reference sequence). This CDR3 spans 13 amino acids. CDR3: CSWSLGINYGYTF. The CDR3 coding sequence is TGTTCCTGGAGTTTAGGGATTAACTATGGCTACACCTTC.

The CDR3 DNA reads TGTGCCAGCTCACAGAATCCAGGGGGCTATGGCTACACCTTC. This gives the protein CASSQNPGGYGYTF. The chain has TRBV18 and TRBJ1-2, with 7 bases identical to TRBD1. Germline CDR1 and CDR2: KGHSH and LQKENI. Trimming at V came to 4 bases and at J to 4 bases, leaving 6 bases not matched to a gene. The CDR3 totals 14 residues.

This clone was counted once. The J gene is TRBJ1-2, the V gene TRBV7-1; TRBD1 matches 7 bases. TRBV7-1 is noted as an ORF with a role that remains uncertain. The length of the CDR3 is 15 residues. Trimming removed 4 bases from V and 7 bases from J; junction bases left unmatched: 12. The CDR3: CASSLVPGGLPGYTF. The DNA for the CDR3 is TGTGCCAGCAGCTTAGTTCCAGGGGGGTTGCCTGGCTACACCTTC.

This rearrangement joins TRBV11-3 to TRBJ1-2, with 7 bases identical to TRBD1. V lost 5 bases to trimming and J lost 3 bases; unmatched junction nucleotides: 6. CDR1 is SGHNT, CDR2 YENEEA, per germline. The CDR3 loop spans 14 amino acids. CDR3 region: CASSAMGQHYGYTF. As DNA, the CDR3 is TGTGCCAGCAGCGCAATGGGACAGCACTATGGCTACACCTTC.

The chain is built from TRBV6-8 and TRBJ2-3; TRBD1 agrees at 7 bases. The trim removed 6 bases at V and 2 bases at J, leaving 8 bases unmatched. Germline-derived CDR1 and CDR2 are MNHGY and SAAAGT. CDR3 length: 15 residues. CDR3 DNA: TGTGCCAGCAGCCAAGGGGGCCGAAACACAGATACGCAGTATTTT. Translation: CASSQGGRNTDTQYF.

This chain links TRBV5-1 with TRBJ1-1; no definite D call. V lost 4 bases and J 4 bases, leaving 20 bases between the germline ends. The CDR3 length is 16 residues. From germline, CDR1 is SGHRS and CDR2 YFSETQ. The CDR3 sequence is CASSPTLPDRGTEAFF. The CDR3 DNA reads as TGCGCCAGCAGCCCCACCCTCCCGGACCGTGGCACTGAAGCTTTCTTT.

This chain links TRBV15 with TRBJ2-5, with 13 nucleotides matching TRBD2. The CDR3 has 17 residues. V gave up 2 bases and J gave up 5 bases; unmatched junction bases: 8. Germline V lookup: CDR1 LNHNV, CDR2 YYDKDF (reference sequence). CDR3 nucleotide sequence: TGTGCCACCAGCAGACCGGGGACTAGCGGGGCGAGGGAGACCCAGTACTTC. Residues: CATSRPGTSGARETQYF.

The rearrangement uses TRBV5-1 and TRBJ1-3, with 12 bases matching TRBD1. The J segment lost 3 bases and the V segment lost 8 bases, leaving 9 bases of the junction unmatched. The CDR3 runs 16 residues. Germline CDR1 reads SGHRS; CDR2 reads YFSETQ. The CDR3 DNA follows: TGCGCCAGTAGCCCGGGGACAGGGGGCAGTGGAAACACCATATATTTT. Encoded protein: CASSPGTGGSGNTIYF.

The chain uses TRBV11-3 and TRBJ2-5; 8 nucleotides align to TRBD2. This CDR3 region has 14 residues. Trimming removed 2 bases from V and 4 bases from J; junction bases left unmatched: 3. CDR1 is SGHNT, CDR2 YENEEA, per germline. Here the CDR3 DNA reads TGTGCCAGCAGCTTAAACCTAGCGGGAGAGACCCAGTACTTC. The encoded protein is CASSLNLAGETQYF.

The rearrangement joins TRBV19 to TRBJ2-3; 7 nucleotides line up with TRBD2. The germline CDR1 and CDR2 sequences are LNHDA and SQIVND (reference sequence). The J segment lost 5 bases and the V segment lost 3 bases, leaving 2 bases of the junction unmatched. The CDR3 loop spans 13 amino acids. The DNA of the CDR3 is TGTGCCAGTAGTATGGCTAGCGGAGATACGCAGTATTTT. Residues: CASSMASGDTQYF.